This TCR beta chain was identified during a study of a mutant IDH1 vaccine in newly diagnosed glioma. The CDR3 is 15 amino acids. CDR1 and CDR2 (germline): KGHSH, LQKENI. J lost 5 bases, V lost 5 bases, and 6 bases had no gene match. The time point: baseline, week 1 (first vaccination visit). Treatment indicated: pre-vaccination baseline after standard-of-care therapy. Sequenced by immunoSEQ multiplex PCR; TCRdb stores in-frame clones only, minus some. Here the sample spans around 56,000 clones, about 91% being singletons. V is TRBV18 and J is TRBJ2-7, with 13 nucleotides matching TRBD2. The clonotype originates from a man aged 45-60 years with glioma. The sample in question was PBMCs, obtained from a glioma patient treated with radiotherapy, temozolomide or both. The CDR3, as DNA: TGTGCCAGCTCAGCACTAGCGGGAGGGAAGGACGAGCAGTACTTC. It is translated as CASSALAGGKDEQYF. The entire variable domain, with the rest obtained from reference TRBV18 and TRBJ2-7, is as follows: NAGVMQNPRHLVRRRGQEARLRCSPMKGHSHVYWYRQLPEEGLKFMVYLQKENIIDESGMPKERFSAEFPKEGPSILRIQQVVRGDSAAYFCASSALAGGKDEQYFGPGTRLTVT.